This T cell receptor beta chain emerged from a study of blood T cell repertoires in COVID-19. Whole-study context: Some COVID-19 samples were acute and others convalescent; all came from the United States, Italy and Spain. The cDNA or gDNA used as material had been derived from T cells, B-cell-depleted T cells, or PBMCs.

CDR3 size: 13 residues. V shed 2 bases and J 8 bases; nucleotides not matched to a gene: 5. Germline lookup yields CDR1 MNHEY and CDR2 SVGAGI. Per the authors' pipeline: Nucleated cell number was recorded as an estimate derived from reference gene primer amplification. Using immunoSEQ multiplex PCR, the repertoire was profiled, and TCRdb retains in-frame clones only, with some absent. D and trimming were read from the DNA, whereas the V and J calls and clone size are those reported in that table. Of 300,000 to 400,000 clones in the sample, about 87% were seen once. Seattle participants joined during active infection and were tracked over time.

The chain couples TRBV6-5 to TRBJ1-1; 7 bases agree with TRBD1. This TCR was sampled from a woman aged 45-65 years with COVID-19, enrolled during active disease. The source material was peripheral blood. CDR3 nucleotide sequence: TGTGCCAGCAGTTACAACCCGACAGGGGAAGCTTTCTTT. Translating it yields CASSYNPTGEAFF.